This T cell receptor (beta chain) appears in the sequencing data of a study of cytomegalovirus exposure and HLA in healthy donors. The study, taken as a whole, reports: From TCR beta sequences, most subjects' HLA-A and HLA-B alleles were reportedly predicted accurately. In the analysis, some V segments, TRBV6-2 and TRBV6-3 included, were excluded as indistinguishable.

The CDR3 spans 15 residues. The germline V gene has CDR1 MDHEN and CDR2 SYDVKM. V gave up 3 bases and J gave up 0 bases, with 10 bases separating them. Primers included in the PCR were 60 Vbeta and 13 Jbeta primers. TCRdb's copy holds only in-frame clones and misses some; the assay was immunoSEQ multiplex PCR. The data show 150,000 or so clones, with around 80% seen just once and roughly 6.2% held by the top ten. As concerns this clone: Its antigen is not known.

The chain recombines TRBV28 with TRBJ2-3, with D possibly TRBD2 on 6 matching bases. The sequencing input was PBMCs. This clonotype was sampled from a male donor in good health and CMV-seropositive. The CDR3 spells CASSLEGTSTDTQYF. Here the CDR3 DNA reads TGTGCCAGCAGTTTGGAGGGAACTAGCACAGATACGCAGTATTTT.